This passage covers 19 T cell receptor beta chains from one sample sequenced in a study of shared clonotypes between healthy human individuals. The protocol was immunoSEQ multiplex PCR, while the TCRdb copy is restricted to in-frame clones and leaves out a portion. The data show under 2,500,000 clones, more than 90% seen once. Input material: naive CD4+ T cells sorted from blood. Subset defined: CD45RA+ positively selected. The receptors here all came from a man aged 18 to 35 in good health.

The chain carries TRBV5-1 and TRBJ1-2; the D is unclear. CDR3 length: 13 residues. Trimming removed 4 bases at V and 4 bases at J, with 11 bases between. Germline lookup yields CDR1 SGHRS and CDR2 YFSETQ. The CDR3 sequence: CASSLDPSYGYTF. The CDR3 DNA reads TGCGCCAGCAGCCTGGACCCCAGCTATGGCTACACCTTC.

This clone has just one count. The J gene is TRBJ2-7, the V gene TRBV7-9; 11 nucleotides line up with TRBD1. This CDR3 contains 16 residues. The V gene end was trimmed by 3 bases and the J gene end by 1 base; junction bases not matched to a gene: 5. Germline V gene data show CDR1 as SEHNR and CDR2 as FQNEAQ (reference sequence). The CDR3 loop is CASSLGTGGSSYEQYF. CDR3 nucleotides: TGTGCCAGCAGCTTGGGGACAGGGGGATCTTCCTACGAGCAGTACTTC.

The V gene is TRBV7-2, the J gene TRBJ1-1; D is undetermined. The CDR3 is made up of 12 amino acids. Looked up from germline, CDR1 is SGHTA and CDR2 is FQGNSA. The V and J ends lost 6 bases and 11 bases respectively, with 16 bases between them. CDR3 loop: CASSPLARGAFF. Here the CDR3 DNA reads TGTGCCAGCAGTCCCTTAGCGCGCGGGGCTTTCTTT.

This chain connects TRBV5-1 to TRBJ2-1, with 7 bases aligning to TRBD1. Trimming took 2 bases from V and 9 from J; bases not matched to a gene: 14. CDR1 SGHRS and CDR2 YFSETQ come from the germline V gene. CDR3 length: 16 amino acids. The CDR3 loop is CASSFEGQATWGEQFF. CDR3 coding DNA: TGCGCCAGCAGCTTCGAAGGACAGGCGACCTGGGGTGAGCAGTTCTTC.

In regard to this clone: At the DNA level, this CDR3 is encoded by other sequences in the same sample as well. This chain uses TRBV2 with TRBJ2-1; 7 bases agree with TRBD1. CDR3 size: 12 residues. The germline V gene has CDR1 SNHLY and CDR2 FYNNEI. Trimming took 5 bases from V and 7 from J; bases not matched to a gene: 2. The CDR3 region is CASSRQGNEQFF. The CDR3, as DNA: TGTGCCAGCAGTAGACAGGGAAATGAGCAGTTCTTC.

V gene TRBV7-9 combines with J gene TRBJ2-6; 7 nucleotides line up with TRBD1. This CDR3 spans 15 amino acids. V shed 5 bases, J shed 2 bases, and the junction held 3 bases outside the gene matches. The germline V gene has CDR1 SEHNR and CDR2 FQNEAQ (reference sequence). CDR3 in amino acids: CASSQGGAGANVLTF. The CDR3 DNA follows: TGTGCCAGCAGCCAAGGGGGCGCTGGGGCCAACGTCCTGACTTTC.

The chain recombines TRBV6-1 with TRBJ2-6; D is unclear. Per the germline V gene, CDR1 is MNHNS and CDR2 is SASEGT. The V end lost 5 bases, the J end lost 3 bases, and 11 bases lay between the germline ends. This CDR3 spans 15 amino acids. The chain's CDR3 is CASSPPRVGANVLTF. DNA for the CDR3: TGTGCCAGCAGTCCTCCACGGGTTGGGGCCAACGTCCTGACTTTC.

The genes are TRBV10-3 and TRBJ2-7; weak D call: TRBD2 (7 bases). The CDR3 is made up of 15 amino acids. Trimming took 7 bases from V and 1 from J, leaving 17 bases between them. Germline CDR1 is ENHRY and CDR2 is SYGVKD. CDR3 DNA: TGTGCCATCAAGAGCGAGGGGGGGAAATCCTACGAGCAGTACTTC. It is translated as CAIKSEGGKSYEQYF.

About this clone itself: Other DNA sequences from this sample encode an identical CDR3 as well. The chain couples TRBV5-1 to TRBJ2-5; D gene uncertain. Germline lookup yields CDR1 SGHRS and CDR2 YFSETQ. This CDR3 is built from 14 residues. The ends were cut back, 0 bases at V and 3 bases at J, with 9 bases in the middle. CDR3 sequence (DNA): TGCGCCAGCAGCTTGGCTAGGACGGAAGAGACCCAGTACTTC. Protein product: CASSLARTEETQYF.

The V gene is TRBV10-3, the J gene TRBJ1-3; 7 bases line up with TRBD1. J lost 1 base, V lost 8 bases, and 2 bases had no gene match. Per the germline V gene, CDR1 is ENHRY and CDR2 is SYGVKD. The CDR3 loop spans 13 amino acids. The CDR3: CAIGGQSGNTIYF. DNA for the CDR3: TGTGCCATCGGGGGACAGTCTGGAAACACCATATATTTT.

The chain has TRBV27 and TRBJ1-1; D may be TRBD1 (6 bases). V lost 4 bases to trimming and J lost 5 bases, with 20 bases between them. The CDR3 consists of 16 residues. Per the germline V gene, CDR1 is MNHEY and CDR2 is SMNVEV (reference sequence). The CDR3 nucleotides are TGTGCCAGCAGTTCTCCTCGTGGAACAGGGAATACTGAAGCTTTCTTT. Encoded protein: CASSSPRGTGNTEAFF.

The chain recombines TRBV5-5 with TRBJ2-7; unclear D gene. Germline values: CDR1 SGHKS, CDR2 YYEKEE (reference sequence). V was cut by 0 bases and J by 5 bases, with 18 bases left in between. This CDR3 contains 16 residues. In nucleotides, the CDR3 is TGTGCCAGCAGCTTGGATCTGGGGATAAGTCCCAACGAGCAGTACTTC. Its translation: CASSLDLGISPNEQYF.

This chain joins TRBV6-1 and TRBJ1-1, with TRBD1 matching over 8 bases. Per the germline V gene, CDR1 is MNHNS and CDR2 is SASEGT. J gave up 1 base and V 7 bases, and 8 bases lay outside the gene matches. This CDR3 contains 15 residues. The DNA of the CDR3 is TGTGCCAGCATCCTCGCAGGGGGCTGGAACACTGAAGCTTTCTTT. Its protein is CASILAGGWNTEAFF.

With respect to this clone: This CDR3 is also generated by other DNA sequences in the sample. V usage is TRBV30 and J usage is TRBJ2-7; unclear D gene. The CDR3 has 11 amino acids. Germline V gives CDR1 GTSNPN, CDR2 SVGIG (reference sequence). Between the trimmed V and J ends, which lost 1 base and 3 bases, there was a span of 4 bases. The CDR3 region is CAWSAVYEQYF. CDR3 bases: TGTGCCTGGAGTGCAGTCTACGAGCAGTACTTC. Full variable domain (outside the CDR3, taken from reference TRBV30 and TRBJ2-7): SQTIHQWPATLVQPVGSPLSLECTVEGTSNPNLYWYRQAAGRGLQLLFYSVGIGQISSEVPQNLSASRPQDRQFILSSKKLLLSDSGFYLCAWSAVYEQYFGPGTRLTVT.

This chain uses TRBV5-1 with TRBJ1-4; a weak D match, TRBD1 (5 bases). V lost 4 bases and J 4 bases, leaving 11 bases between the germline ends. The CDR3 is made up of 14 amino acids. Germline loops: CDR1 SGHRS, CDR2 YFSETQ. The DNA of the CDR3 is TGCGCCAGCAGCGTGGGACGGCATAATGAAAAACTGTTTTTT. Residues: CASSVGRHNEKLFF.

As DNA, the CDR3 is TGTGCCAGCAGCCCCACCGGCGGGACCCAAGAGACCCAGTACTTC. Translating gives CASSPTGGTQETQYF. J is TRBJ2-5 and V is TRBV5-6, with TRBD2 as a possible D gene (6 bases). CDR3 length: 15 amino acids. Germline V gene sequence: CDR1 SGHDT, CDR2 YYEEEE. The V gene lost 4 bases and the J gene lost 1 base, with 14 bases spanning the gap.

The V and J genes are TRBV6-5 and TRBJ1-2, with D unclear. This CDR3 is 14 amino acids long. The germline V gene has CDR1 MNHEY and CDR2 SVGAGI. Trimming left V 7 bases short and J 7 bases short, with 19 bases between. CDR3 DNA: TGTGCCAGCACCGACGGCCCGACGTCGTCTGGCTACACCTTC. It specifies CASTDGPTSSGYTF.

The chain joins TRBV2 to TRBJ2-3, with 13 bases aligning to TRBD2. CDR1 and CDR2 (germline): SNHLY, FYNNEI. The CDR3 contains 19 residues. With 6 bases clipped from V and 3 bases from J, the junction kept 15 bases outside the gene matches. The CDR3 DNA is TGTGCCAGCAGGAGACGTGGGACTAGCGGGACGGGAAGGACAGATACGCAGTATTTT. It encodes CASRRRGTSGTGRTDTQYF.

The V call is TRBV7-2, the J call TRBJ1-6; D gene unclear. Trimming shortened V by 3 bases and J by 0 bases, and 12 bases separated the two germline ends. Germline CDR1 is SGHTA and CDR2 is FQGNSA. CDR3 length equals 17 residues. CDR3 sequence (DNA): TGTGCCAGCAGCTTCGATCCGACGGGCTCCTATAATTCACCCCTCCACTTT. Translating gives CASSFDPTGSYNSPLHF.